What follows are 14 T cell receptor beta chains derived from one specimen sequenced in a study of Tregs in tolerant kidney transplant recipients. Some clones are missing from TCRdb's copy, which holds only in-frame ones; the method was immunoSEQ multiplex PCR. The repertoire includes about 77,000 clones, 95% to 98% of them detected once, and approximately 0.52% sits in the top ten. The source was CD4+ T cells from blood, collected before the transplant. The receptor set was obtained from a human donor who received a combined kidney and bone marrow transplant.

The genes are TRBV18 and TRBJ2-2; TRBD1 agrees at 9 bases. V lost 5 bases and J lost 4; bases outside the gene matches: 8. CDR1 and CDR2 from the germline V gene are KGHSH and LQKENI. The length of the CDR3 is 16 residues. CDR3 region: CASSTDRGLGTGELFF. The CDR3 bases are TGTGCCAGCTCAACGGACAGGGGATTGGGCACCGGGGAGCTGTTTTTT.

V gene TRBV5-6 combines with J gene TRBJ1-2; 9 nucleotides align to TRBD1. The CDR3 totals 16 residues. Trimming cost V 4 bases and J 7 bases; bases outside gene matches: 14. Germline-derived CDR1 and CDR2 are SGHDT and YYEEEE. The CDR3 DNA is TGTGCCAGCAGCGAAATACCGGGACAGGGTATTTCTGGCTACACCTTC. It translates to CASSEIPGQGISGYTF. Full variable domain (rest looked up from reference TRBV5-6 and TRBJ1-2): DAGVTQSPTHLIKTRGQQVTLRCSPKSGHDTVSWYQQALGQGPQFIFQYYEEEERQRGNFPDRFSGHQFPNYSSELNVNALLLGDSALYLCASSEIPGQGISGYTFGSGTRLTVV.

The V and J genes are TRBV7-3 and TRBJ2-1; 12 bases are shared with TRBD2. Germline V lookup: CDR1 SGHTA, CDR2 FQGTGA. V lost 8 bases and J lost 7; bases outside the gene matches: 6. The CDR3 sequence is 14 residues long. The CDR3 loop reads CASGLAGGNNEQFF. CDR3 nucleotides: TGTGCCAGCGGCCTAGCGGGGGGGAATAATGAGCAGTTCTTC.

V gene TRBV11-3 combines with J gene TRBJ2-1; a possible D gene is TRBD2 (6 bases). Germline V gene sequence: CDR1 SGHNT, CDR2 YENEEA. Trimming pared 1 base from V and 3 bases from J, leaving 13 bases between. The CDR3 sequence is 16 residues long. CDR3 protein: CASSLGRGRRYNEQFF. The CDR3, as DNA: TGTGCCAGCAGCTTAGGAAGAGGGAGGCGCTACAATGAGCAGTTCTTC.

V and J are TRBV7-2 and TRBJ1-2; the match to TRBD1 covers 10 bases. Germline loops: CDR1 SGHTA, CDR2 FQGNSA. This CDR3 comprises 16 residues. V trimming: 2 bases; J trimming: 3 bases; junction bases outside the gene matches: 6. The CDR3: CASSLSGQGLDYGYTF. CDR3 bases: TGTGCCAGCAGCTTATCGGGACAGGGGTTGGACTATGGCTACACCTTC.

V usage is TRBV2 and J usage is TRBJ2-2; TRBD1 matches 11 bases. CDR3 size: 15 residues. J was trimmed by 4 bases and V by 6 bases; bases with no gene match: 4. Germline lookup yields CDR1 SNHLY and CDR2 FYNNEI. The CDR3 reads CASSGTGGATGELFF. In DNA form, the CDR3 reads TGTGCCAGCAGCGGGACAGGGGGTGCCACCGGGGAGCTGTTTTTT. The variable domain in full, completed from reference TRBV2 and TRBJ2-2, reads EPEVTQTPSHQVTQMGQEVILRCVPISNHLYFYWYRQILGQKVEFLVSFYNNEISEKSEIFDDQFSVERPDGSNFTLKIRSTKLEDSAMYFCASSGTGGATGELFFGEGSRLTVL.

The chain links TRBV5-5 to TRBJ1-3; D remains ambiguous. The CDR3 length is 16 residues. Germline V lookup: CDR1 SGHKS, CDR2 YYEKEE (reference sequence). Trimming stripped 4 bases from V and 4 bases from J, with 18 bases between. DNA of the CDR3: TGTGCCAGCAGCCCTGTGAGGGAATCTTCCGGAAACACCATATATTTT. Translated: CASSPVRESSGNTIYF.

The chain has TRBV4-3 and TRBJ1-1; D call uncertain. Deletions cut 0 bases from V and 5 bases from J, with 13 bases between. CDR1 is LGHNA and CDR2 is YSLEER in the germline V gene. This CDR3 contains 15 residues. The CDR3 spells CASSQDLPGSTEAFF. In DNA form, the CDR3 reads TGCGCCAGCAGCCAAGATTTGCCGGGGAGTACTGAAGCTTTCTTT.

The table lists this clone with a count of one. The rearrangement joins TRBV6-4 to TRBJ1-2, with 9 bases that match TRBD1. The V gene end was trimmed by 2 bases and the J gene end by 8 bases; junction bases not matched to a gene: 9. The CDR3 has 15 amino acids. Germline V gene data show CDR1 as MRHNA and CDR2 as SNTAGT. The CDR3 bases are TGTGCCAGCAGTGACGGTCTACAGGGGGCTTACGGCTACACCTTC. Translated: CASSDGLQGAYGYTF.

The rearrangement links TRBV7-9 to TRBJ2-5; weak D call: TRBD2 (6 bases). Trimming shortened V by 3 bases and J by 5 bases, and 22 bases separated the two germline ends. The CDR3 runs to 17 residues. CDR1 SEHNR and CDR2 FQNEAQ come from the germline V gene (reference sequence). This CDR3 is CASSLSRDSRVGETQYF. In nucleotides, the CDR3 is TGTGCCAGCAGCTTGAGTCGGGACTCACGGGTCGGGGAGACCCAGTACTTC.

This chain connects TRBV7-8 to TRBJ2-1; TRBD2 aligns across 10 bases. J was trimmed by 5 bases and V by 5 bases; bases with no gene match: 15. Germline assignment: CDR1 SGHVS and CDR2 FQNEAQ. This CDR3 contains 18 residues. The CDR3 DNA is TGTGCCAGCAGCACTAGACCCCTAGCGGGAGCATTAAACAATGAGCAGTTCTTC. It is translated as CASSTRPLAGALNNEQFF.

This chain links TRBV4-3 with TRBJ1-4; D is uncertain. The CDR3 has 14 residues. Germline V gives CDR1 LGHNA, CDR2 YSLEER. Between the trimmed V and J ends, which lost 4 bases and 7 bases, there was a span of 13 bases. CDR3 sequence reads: CASSPDSRIEKLFF. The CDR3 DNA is TGCGCCAGCAGCCCGGACTCGCGGATTGAAAAACTGTTTTTT.

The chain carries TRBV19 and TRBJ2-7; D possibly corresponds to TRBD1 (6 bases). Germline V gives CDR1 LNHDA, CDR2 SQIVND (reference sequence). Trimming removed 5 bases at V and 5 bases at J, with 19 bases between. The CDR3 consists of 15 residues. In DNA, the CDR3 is TGTGCCAGTAGTCCCCGGGACAACAAGTTCCACGAGCAGTACTTC. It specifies CASSPRDNKFHEQYF.

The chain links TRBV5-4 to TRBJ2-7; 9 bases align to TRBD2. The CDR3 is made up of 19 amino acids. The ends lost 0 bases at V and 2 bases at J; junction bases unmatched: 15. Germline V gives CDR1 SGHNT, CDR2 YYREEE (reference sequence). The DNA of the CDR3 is TGTGCCAGCAGCTTGGGCGTAGCGGGAGACTTTGGGGTCACCTACGAGCAGTACTTC. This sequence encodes CASSLGVAGDFGVTYEQYF.